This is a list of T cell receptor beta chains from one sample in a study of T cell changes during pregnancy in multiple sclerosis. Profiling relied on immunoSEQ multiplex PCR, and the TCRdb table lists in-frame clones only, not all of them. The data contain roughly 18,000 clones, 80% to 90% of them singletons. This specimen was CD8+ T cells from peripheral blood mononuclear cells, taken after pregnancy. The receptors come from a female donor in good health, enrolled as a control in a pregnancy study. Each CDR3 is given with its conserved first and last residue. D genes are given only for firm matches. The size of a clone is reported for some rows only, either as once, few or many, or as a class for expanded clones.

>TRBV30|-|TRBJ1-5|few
CAWSRAGRHQPQHF
TGTGCCTGGAGTCGGGCAGGGAGGCATCAGCCCCAGCATTTT
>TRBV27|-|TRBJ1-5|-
CASSFQGSNQPQHF
TGTGCCAGCAGTTTCCAGGGTTCCAATCAGCCCCAGCATTTT
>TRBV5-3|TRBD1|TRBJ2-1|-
CARSQGTGGPNEQFF
TGTGCCAGAAGTCAAGGGACAGGGGGACCCAATGAGCAGTTCTTC
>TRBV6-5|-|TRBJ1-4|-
CASSFYGATNEKLFF
TGTGCCAGCAGTTTCTACGGTGCAACTAATGAAAAACTGTTTTTT
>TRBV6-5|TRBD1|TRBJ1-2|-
CASSAGTGLGYTF
TGTGCCAGCAGTGCCGGGACAGGATTGGGCTACACCTTC
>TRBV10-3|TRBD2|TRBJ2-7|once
CAINGPGGRDSSYEQYF
TGTGCCATCAACGGGCCGGGAGGCCGAGATAGTTCCTACGAGCAGTACTTC
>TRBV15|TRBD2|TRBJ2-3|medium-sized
CATSRVSGGHTDTQYF
TGTGCCACCAGCAGGGTTAGCGGGGGCCACACAGATACGCAGTATTTT
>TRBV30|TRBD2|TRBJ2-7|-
CAWRPGGNYEQYF
TGTGCCTGGAGGCCGGGGGGGAACTACGAGCAGTACTTC
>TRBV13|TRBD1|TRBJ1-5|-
CASSDRGNQPQHF
TGTGCCAGTAGCGACAGGGGCAATCAGCCCCAGCATTTT
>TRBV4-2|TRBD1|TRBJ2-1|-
CASSQGSQGASYNEQFF
TGTGCCAGCAGCCAGGGTTCACAGGGGGCATCCTACAATGAGCAGTTCTTC
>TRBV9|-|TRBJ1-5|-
CASSSHGNQPQHF
TGTGCCAGCAGCTCCCATGGCAATCAGCCCCAGCATTTT
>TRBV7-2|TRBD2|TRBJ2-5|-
CASSPGTSGGAFQETQYF
TGTGCCAGCAGCCCCGGGACTAGCGGGGGGGCCTTTCAAGAGACCCAGTACTTC
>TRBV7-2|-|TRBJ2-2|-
CASSPGGRDILPGELFF
TGTGCCAGCAGCCCGGGGGGCCGGGACATCCTCCCCGGGGAGCTGTTTTTT
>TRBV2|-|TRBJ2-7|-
CASSDGSPRYF
TGTGCCAGCAGTGACGGGAGTCCCCGGTACTTC
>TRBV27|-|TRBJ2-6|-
CASKKGGGLSGANVLTF
TGTGCCAGCAAGAAAGGGGGGGGTTTGAGTGGGGCCAACGTCCTGACTTTC
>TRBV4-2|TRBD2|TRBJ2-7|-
CASSKGWSRTSGGPEQYF
TGTGCCAGCAGCAAAGGGTGGTCACGGACTAGCGGGGGGCCAGAGCAGTACTTC
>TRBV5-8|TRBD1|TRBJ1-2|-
CASSLDRDHHYGYTF
TGTGCCAGCAGCCTTGACAGGGACCACCACTATGGCTACACCTTC
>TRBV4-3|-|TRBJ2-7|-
CASSQVEQGIYEQYF
TGCGCCAGCAGCCAAGTAGAACAGGGAATTTACGAGCAGTACTTC
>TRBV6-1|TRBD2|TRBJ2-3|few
CASSEASGGATDTQYF
TGTGCCAGCAGTGAGGCTAGCGGGGGGGCCACAGATACGCAGTATTTT
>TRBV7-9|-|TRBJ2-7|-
CASSLGYSAITSPPYEQYF
TGTGCCAGCAGCTTAGGTTACTCCGCGATAACCTCCCCCCCCTACGAGCAGTACTTC
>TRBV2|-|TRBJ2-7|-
CASSEVYGGTYEQYF
TGTGCCAGCAGTGAAGTGTACGGGGGAACCTACGAGCAGTACTTC
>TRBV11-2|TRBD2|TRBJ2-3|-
CASSAVLAGGPRADTQYF
TGTGCCAGCAGCGCCGTCTTGGCGGGGGGGCCTAGGGCAGATACGCAGTATTTT
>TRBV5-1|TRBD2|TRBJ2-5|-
CASSLGSGGQETQYF
TGCGCCAGCAGCTTGGGTAGCGGGGGGCAAGAGACCCAGTACTTC
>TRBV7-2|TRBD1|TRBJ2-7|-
CASSSPGQIYEQYF
TGTGCCAGCAGCTCCCCGGGACAGATCTACGAGCAGTACTTC